Here is one T cell receptor (beta chain) with its context. The antigen is unknown. Full-length variable regions came from constant-region reverse primers plus semi-nested Nested Universal Primer A PCR. MiXCR was run by TCRdb on the 5' RACE reads, yielding one entry per CDR3 protein. This repertoire shows some 5,800 distinct CDR3 sequences, around 36% found once; its top ten account for about 5.4%. Study-wide results and limits: Larger-cohort validation covered only one TCR beta V-J rearrangement. In terms of TCR gene usage, tumor memory CD4+ T cells clustered together with blood and lymph node memory CD4+ cells, as well as with lymph node naive CD4+ cells.

The CDR3 is 13 amino acids. The V end was cut by 7 bases, the J end by 7 bases, with 16 bases between. Germline V gene data show CDR1 as LGHDT and CDR2 as YNNKEL (reference sequence). Material: naive CD4+ T cells sorted from a lymph node. As to subset: naive CD4+ T cells, CD4+CD45RA+CD25-. The chain is built from TRBV3-1 and TRBJ2-5, with D possibly matching TRBD2 (5 bases). This TCR came from a female donor with breast cancer. The CDR3 region is CASNTDGGGTQYF. For the CDR3, the DNA is TGTGCCAGCAACACGGACGGTGGAGGGACCCAGTACTTC.